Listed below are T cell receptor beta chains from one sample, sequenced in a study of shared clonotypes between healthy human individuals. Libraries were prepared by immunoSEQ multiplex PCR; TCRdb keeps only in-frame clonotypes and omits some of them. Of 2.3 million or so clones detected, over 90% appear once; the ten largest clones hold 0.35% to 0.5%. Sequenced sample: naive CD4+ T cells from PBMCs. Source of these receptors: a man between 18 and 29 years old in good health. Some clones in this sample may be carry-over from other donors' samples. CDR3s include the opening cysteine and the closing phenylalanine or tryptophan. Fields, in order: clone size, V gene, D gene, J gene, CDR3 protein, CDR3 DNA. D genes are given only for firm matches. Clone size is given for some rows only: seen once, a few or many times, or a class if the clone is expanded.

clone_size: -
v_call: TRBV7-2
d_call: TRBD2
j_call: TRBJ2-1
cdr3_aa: CASNLGLALTNEQFF
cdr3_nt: TGTGCCAGCAACCTGGGACTAGCCCTGACCAATGAGCAGTTCTTC

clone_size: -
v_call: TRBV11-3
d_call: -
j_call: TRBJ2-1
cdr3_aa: CASSPPRASYNEQFF
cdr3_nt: TGTGCCAGCAGCCCGCCCCGAGCGTCCTACAATGAGCAGTTCTTC

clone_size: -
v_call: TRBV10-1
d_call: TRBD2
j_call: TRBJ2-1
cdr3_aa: CASSESGTSGRPSRWEQFF
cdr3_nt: TGCGCCAGCAGTGAGTCAGGGACTAGCGGGAGGCCCTCACGTTGGGAGCAGTTCTTC

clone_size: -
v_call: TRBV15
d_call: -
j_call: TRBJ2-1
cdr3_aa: CATSRDTWSQFF
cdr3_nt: TGTGCCACCAGCAGAGATACTTGGTCGCAGTTCTTC

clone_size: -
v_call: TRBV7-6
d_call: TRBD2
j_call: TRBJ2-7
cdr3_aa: CASSFSGSIPYEQYF
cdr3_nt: TGTGCCAGCAGCTTTAGCGGGAGTATCCCCTACGAGCAGTACTTC

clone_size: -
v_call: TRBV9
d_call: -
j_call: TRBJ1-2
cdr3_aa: CASSVDLGANYGYTF
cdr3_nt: TGTGCCAGCAGCGTAGATTTGGGCGCTAACTATGGCTACACCTTC

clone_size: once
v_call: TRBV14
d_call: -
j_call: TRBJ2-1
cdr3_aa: CASSQDRDNEQFF
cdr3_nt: TGTGCCAGCAGCCAAGATAGGGACAATGAGCAGTTCTTC

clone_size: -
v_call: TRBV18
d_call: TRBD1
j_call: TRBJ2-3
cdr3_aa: CASSLGTAYTDTQYF
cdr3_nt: TGTGCCAGCTCACTCGGGACAGCTTACACAGATACGCAGTATTTT

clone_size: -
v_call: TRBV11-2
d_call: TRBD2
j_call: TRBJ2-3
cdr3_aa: CASSLLAGGPYTQYF
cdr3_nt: TGTGCCAGCAGCTTATTAGCGGGAGGGCCATATACGCAGTATTTT

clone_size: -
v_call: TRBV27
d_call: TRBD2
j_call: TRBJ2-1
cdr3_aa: CASSPRLAGDWYNEQFF
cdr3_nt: TGTGCCAGCAGTCCTAGACTAGCGGGAGATTGGTACAATGAGCAGTTCTTC

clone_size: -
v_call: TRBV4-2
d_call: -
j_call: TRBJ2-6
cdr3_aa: CASSQDKGSSGANVLTF
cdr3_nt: TGTGCCAGCAGCCAAGATAAGGGAAGCTCTGGGGCCAACGTCCTGACTTTC

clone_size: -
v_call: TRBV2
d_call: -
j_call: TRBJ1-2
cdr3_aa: CASSEVSRTPF
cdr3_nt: TGTGCCAGCAGTGAAGTCTCAAGGACCCCATTC

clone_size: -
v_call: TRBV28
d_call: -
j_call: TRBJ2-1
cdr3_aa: CASSLWSPNEQFF
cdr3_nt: TGTGCCAGCAGTTTATGGTCACCCAATGAGCAGTTCTTC

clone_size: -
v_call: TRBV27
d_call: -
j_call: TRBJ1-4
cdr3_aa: CASSPWFGGETNEKLFF
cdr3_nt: TGTGCCAGCAGTCCGTGGTTCGGGGGTGAAACTAATGAAAAACTGTTTTTT

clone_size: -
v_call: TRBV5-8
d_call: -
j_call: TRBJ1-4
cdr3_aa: CASSLGGRDEKLFF
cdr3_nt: TGTGCCAGCAGCTTAGGGGGGCGCGATGAAAAACTGTTTTTT

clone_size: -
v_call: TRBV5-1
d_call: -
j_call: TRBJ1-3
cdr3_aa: CASSLTGHSGNTIYF
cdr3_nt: TGCGCCAGCAGCTTGACAGGTCACTCTGGAAACACCATATATTTT

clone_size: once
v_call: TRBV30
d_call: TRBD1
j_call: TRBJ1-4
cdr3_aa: CAWKVRWDRGEKLFF
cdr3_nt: TGTGCCTGGAAAGTACGTTGGGACAGGGGAGAGAAACTGTTTTTT

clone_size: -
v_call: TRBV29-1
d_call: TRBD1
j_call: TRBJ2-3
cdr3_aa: CSVVGDRGRPDTQYF
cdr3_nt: TGCAGCGTTGTTGGGGACAGGGGGCGCCCAGATACGCAGTATTTT

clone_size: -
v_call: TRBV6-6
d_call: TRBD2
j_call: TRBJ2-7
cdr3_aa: CASSPGGYEQYF
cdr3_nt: TGTGCCAGCAGTCCGGGAGGATACGAGCAGTACTTC

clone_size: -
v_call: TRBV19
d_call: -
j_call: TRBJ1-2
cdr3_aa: CASRVAFYYTF
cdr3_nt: TGTGCCAGTCGGGTGGCGTTCTACTACACCTTC

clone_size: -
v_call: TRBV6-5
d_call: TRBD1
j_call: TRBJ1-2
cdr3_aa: CASSYKKQGYGYTF
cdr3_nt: TGTGCCAGCAGTTACAAAAAACAGGGGTATGGCTACACCTTC

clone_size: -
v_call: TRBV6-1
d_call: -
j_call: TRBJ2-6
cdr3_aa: CASSDSHSGANVLTF
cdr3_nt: TGTGCCAGCAGTGACAGCCACTCTGGGGCCAACGTCCTGACTTTC

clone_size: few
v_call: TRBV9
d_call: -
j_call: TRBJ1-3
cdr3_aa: CASSVGASSGNTIYF
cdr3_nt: TGTGCCAGCAGCGTCGGGGCTAGCTCTGGAAACACCATATATTTT

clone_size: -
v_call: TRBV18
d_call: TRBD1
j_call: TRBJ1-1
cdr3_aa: CASSPSDRGRWTEAFF
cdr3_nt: TGTGCCAGCTCACCCTCGGACAGGGGACGATGGACTGAAGCTTTCTTT

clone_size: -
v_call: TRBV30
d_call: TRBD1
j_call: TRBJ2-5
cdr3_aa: CAWEGAGGVETQYF
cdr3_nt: TGTGCCTGGGAGGGGGCAGGGGGTGTAGAGACCCAGTACTTC

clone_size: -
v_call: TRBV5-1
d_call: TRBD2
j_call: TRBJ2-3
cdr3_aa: CASTRTSGSLTDTQYF
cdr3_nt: TGCGCCAGCACACGAACTAGCGGGAGTTTAACAGATACGCAGTATTTT

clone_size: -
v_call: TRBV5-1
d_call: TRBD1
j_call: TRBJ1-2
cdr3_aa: CASSSRQGFTYGYTF
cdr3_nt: TGCGCCAGCAGCTCCCGACAGGGTTTTACCTATGGCTACACCTTC

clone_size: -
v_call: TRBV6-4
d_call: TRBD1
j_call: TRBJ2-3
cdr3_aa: CASSEQGATDTQYF
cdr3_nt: TGTGCCAGCAGTGAACAGGGGGCAACAGATACGCAGTATTTT

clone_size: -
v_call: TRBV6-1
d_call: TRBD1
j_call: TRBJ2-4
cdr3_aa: CASSRDREANIQYF
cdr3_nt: TGTGCCAGCAGCCGGGACAGGGAGGCGAACATTCAGTACTTC

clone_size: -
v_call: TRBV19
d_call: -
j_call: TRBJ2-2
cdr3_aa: CASRSATHTGELFF
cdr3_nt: TGTGCCAGTAGATCCGCGACACACACCGGGGAGCTGTTTTTT

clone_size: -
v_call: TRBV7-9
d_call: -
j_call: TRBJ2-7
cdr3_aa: CASSHGLYYEQYF
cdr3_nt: TGTGCCAGCAGCCACGGGCTTTACTACGAGCAGTACTTC

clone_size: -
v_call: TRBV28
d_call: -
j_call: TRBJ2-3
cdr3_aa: CASTFRGAEGDTQYF
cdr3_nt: TGTGCCAGCACCTTTAGGGGAGCTGAAGGGGATACGCAGTATTTT

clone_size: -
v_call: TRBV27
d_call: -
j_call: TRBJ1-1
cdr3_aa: CASSPAGRANTEAFF
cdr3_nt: TGTGCCAGCAGTCCCGCAGGGAGGGCGAACACTGAAGCTTTCTTT

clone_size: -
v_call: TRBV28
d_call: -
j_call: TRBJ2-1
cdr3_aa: CASSLGEQFF
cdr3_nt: TGTGCCAGCAGTTTAGGTGAGCAGTTCTTC

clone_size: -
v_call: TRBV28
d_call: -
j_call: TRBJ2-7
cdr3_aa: CASSLSPTVTYEQYF
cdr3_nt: TGTGCCAGCAGTTTATCCCCGACAGTGACCTACGAGCAGTACTTC

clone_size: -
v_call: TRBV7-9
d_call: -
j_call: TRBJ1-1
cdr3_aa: CASKNRDQDTEAFF
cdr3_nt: TGTGCCAGTAAGAACCGGGACCAAGACACTGAAGCTTTCTTT

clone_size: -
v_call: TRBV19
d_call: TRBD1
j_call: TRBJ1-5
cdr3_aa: CASSPRDRGGGNQPQHF
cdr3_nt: TGTGCCAGTAGTCCCCGAGACAGGGGAGGCGGCAATCAGCCCCAGCATTTT

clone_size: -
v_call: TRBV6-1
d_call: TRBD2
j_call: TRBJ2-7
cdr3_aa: CASSLAGGRDEQYF
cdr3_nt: TGTGCCAGTTCCTTGGCGGGAGGGCGGGACGAGCAGTACTTC

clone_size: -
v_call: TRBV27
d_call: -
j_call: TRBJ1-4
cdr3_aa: CASSFVSGGTNEKLFF
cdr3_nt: TGTGCCAGCAGTTTTGTAAGCGGGGGGACTAATGAAAAACTGTTTTTT

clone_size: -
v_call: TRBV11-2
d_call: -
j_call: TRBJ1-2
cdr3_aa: CASSLGSYGYTF
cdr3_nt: TGTGCCAGCAGCTTAGGGTCCTATGGCTACACCTTC

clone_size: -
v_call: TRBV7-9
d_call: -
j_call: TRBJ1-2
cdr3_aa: CASSLGAGDYGYTF
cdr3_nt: TGTGCCAGCAGCTTAGGAGCAGGGGACTATGGCTACACCTTC

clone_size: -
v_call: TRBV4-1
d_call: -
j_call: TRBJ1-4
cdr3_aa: CASSQEARVGGKLFF
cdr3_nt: TGCGCCAGCAGCCAAGAGGCCAGGGTGGGGGGAAAACTGTTTTTT

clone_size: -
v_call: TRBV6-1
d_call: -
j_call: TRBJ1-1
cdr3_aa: CASSEAWGRAEAFF
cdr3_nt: TGTGCCAGCAGTGAAGCTTGGGGAAGGGCTGAAGCTTTCTTT

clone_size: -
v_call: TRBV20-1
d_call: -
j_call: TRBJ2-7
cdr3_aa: CSARGVVEQYF
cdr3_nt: TGCAGTGCTAGAGGGGTGGTCGAGCAGTACTTC

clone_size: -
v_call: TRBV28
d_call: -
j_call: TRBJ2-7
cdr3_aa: CASSSGPTYEQYF
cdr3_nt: TGTGCCAGCAGTTCCGGGCCCACCTACGAGCAGTACTTC